Listed below are T cell receptor beta chains from one sample, sequenced in a study of tumor-infiltrating lymphocytes in localized non-small cell lung cancer. Produced via immunoSEQ multiplex PCR; TCRdb's table is partial and in-frame only. The profile covers approximately 14,000 clones, with around two thirds appearing a single time and approximately 9% taken by the ten largest. Sequenced material: uninvolved lung tissue not adjacent to the tumor. The receptor source for this set is a human donor with non-small cell lung cancer. Each CDR3 is given with its conserved first and last residue. D genes are given only for firm matches. Some rows have no size entry. The others give once, few or many, or a class for an expanded clone.

-,TRBJ2-7,TRBV2,-,TGTGCCAGCAGTGCGGCGGAGCTGGGCGAGCAGTACTTC,CASSAAELGEQYF
-,TRBJ1-2,TRBV4-1,few,TGCGCCAGCAGCCCGGACCCTAGGACTAACTATGGCTACACCTTC,CASSPDPRTNYGYTF
-,TRBJ2-5,TRBV7-2,-,TGTGCCAGCAGCTTAAATAGAGAGGAGACCCAGTACTTC,CASSLNREETQYF
-,TRBJ2-3,TRBV2,medium-sized,TGTGCCAGCCTAAAATACAGCACAGATACGCAGTATTTT,CASLKYSTDTQYF
-,TRBJ2-7,TRBV7-7,few,TGTGCTAGCAGCTTAGGCATTCGCTACGAGCAGTACTTC,CASSLGIRYEQYF
-,TRBJ1-1,TRBV11-2,-,TGTGCCAGCAGACCCCCAAAAGGGAGGGGGAATCACACTGAAGCTTTCTTT,CASRPPKGRGNHTEAFF
TRBD1,TRBJ1-6,TRBV7-9,-,TGTGCCAGCAGCTCACAGGGGGCAGCTTCACCCCTCCACTTT,CASSSQGAASPLHF
TRBD1,TRBJ2-6,TRBV9,-,TGTGCCAGCAGCGGACAAGGGTCCGGGGACAGGGTGTCTGGGGCCAACGTCCTGACTTTC,CASSGQGSGDRVSGANVLTF
TRBD2,TRBJ2-1,TRBV27,few,TGTGCCAGCAGCCTACTAGCGGATCTCTACAATGAGCAGTTCTTC,CASSLLADLYNEQFF
TRBD1,TRBJ2-7,TRBV15,-,TGTGCCACCAGCAGAGGGGACAGCTCCTACGAGCAGTACTTC,CATSRGDSSYEQYF
TRBD1,TRBJ1-6,TRBV4-3,-,TGCGCCAGCAGCCAGGAGCCCGGGACAGGGGGTTCACCCCTCCACTTT,CASSQEPGTGGSPLHF
-,TRBJ2-5,TRBV9,medium-sized,TGTGCCAGCAGCGTACGGCACCAAGAGACCCAGTACTTC,CASSVRHQETQYF
-,TRBJ2-2,TRBV5-1,-,TGCGCCAGCAGCTTGGACGCCACGAACACCGGGGAGCTGTTTTTT,CASSLDATNTGELFF
-,TRBJ1-1,TRBV7-9,-,TGTGCCAGCAGCTTAGAAACAGGAAAAGCTTTCTTT,CASSLETGKAFF
TRBD1,TRBJ2-3,TRBV5-1,once,TGCGCCAGCAGCGCCACAGGGGGTCTCCCAGATACGCAGTATTTT,CASSATGGLPDTQYF
-,TRBJ2-7,TRBV28,-,TGTGCCAGCAGTTTATCCTTTCAGGGAGCCTACGAGCAGTACTTC,CASSLSFQGAYEQYF
-,TRBJ2-7,TRBV28,-,TGTGCCAGCAGTATCAGCGCCTACGAGCAGTACTTC,CASSISAYEQYF
-,TRBJ1-4,TRBV7-2,-,TGTGCCAGCAGCACGGGACGGCCTAATGAAAAACTGTTTTTT,CASSTGRPNEKLFF
-,TRBJ1-2,TRBV30,-,-,CAWGTGTALPKIHTF
-,TRBJ2-6,TRBV4-3,-,TGCGCCAGCAGCCAAGATCGAGGGACCTTTAGGGCCAACGTCCTGACTTTC,CASSQDRGTFRANVLTF
-,TRBJ2-7,TRBV27,-,TGTGCCAGCAGTGATTTCCACGCATGGACGGAGGGGGGCGAGCAGTACTTC,CASSDFHAWTEGGEQYF
-,TRBJ2-7,TRBV2,-,TGTGCCAGCAGTGAAAACGGGGGGCAGTACTTC,CASSENGGQYF
-,TRBJ2-7,TRBV27,few,TGTGCCAGCAGTGGCATTTCAATGAGCGGGTATACCTACGAGCAGTACTTC,CASSGISMSGYTYEQYF
TRBD1,TRBJ1-5,TRBV2,-,TGTGCCAGCAGTGGGACAGGGGATTATAGCAATCAGCCCCAGCATTTT,CASSGTGDYSNQPQHF
-,TRBJ1-2,TRBV14,-,TGTGCCAGCAGCCAGAATCCTAACTATGGCTACACCTTC,CASSQNPNYGYTF
TRBD1,TRBJ1-2,TRBV5-1,-,TGCGCCAGCAGCTTAACCGGACAGGGATATGGCTACACCTTC,CASSLTGQGYGYTF
-,TRBJ1-5,TRBV4-1,-,TGCGCCAGCAGCCAAGGGAGGGGGGGTCAGCCCCAGCATTTT,CASSQGRGGQPQHF
-,TRBJ2-3,TRBV5-4,once,TGTGCCAGCAGCCTAGGGGGGTTAGGCACAGATACGCAGTATTTT,CASSLGGLGTDTQYF
TRBD2,TRBJ2-5,TRBV6-1,-,TGTGCCAGCAGTGCCTTTGCGGGGGGGCCTCGAGAGACCCAGTACTTC,CASSAFAGGPRETQYF
-,TRBJ1-1,TRBV30,-,TGTGCCTGGAGAGACCCCCAGGGGAGGACTGAAGCTTTCTTT,CAWRDPQGRTEAFF
-,TRBJ2-3,TRBV7-3,few,TGTGCCAGCAGCGTACAATCCGGAGGGTACACAGATACGCAGTATTTT,CASSVQSGGYTDTQYF
-,TRBJ2-3,TRBV7-3,-,TGTGCCAGCAGCCCCTACGGGGGTTCGGATACGCAGTATTTT,CASSPYGGSDTQYF
-,TRBJ1-2,TRBV5-1,-,TGCGCCAGCAGCTTGGTTGGAGGAACCTATGGCTACACCTTC,CASSLVGGTYGYTF
-,TRBJ2-7,TRBV6-6,-,TGTGCCAGCAATCGGGGCTCCTACGAGCAGTACTTC,CASNRGSYEQYF
-,TRBJ2-3,TRBV29-1,-,TGCAGCTACCACACAGATACGCAGTATTTT,CSYHTDTQYF
TRBD1,TRBJ2-7,TRBV5-1,few,TGCGCCAGCAGCTGGGGACAGGGAACCTACGAGCAGTACTTC,CASSWGQGTYEQYF